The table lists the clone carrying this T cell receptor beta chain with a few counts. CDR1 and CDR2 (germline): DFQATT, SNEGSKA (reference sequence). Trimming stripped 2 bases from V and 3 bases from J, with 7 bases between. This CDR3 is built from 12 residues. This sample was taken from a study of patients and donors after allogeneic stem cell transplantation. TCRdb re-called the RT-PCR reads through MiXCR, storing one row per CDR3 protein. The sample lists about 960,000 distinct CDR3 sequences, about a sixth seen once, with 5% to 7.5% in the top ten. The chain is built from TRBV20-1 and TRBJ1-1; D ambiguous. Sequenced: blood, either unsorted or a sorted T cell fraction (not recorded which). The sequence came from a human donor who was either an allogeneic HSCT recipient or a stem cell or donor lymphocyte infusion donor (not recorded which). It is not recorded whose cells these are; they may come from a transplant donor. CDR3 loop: CSARLAYTEAFF. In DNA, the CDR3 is TGCAGTGCTAGATTGGCATACACTGAAGCTTTCTTT.